This T cell receptor beta chain appears in the sequencing data of a study of CD8+ T cells in alopecia areata. Study as a whole: Treated patients received oral tofacitinib, 5 to 10 mg twice daily.

Treatment reported: oral pan-JAK inhibitor, 5-10 mg twice daily. Germline CDR1 and CDR2: SGHRS and YFSETQ. The CDR3 loop spans 14 amino acids. Deletions cut 0 bases from V and 2 bases from J, with 7 bases between. Following RNA extraction, reverse transcription yielded cDNA that acted as the sequencing template. The table came from immunoSEQ multiplex PCR; TCRdb's copy has only in-frame clones and leaves some out. The sample holds 150,000 to 200,000 clones, roughly 60% seen once. Specimen: CD4+ T cells sorted from blood, collected around week 50, from a patient treated with tofacitinib. This clonotype was obtained from a human donor with alopecia areata. V and J are TRBV5-1 and TRBJ2-3, with D unclear. DNA for the CDR3: TGCGCCAGCAGCTTGGCCCTTTACACAGATACGCAGTATTTT. Its protein product is CASSLALYTDTQYF.